This T cell receptor beta chain derives from a study of T cells after posttransplantation cyclophosphamide. Busulfan-fludarabine conditioning, marrow transplant, and cyclophosphamide on days +3 and +4 were administered. Study-wide results and limits: After PTCy, TRB diversity resembled that of CNI/methotrexate controls. Donor CD8+ memory clones often dominated recipient blood repertoires at later times. TRB overlap between skin or GI tissue T cells and blood was limited.

Germline-derived CDR1 and CDR2 are SGHTA and FQGNSA. Trimming took 2 bases from V and 2 from J; bases not matched to a gene: 7. The CDR3 has 18 residues. Generated by immunoSEQ multiplex PCR, the TCRdb table keeps only in-frame clones and is missing some. Among over 2,500 clones listed, about 85% were seen once. The sample holds one count of this clone. As yet, its antigen is unknown. This material consisted of PBMCs, taken about 190 days after allogeneic stem cell transplant with posttransplant cyclophosphamide. This chain connects TRBV7-2 to TRBJ2-7; 15 bases match TRBD2. This clonotype was sampled from a male patient aged 55 to 69 who received an allogeneic stem cell transplant from a related donor and was CMV-positive. Among the T cells, some may be from the graft donor. The CDR3 region has the DNA TGTGCCAGCAGCTTAAATGGACTAGCGGGAGGGCCGCCCTACGAGCAGTACTTC. This encodes CASSLNGLAGGPPYEQYF.